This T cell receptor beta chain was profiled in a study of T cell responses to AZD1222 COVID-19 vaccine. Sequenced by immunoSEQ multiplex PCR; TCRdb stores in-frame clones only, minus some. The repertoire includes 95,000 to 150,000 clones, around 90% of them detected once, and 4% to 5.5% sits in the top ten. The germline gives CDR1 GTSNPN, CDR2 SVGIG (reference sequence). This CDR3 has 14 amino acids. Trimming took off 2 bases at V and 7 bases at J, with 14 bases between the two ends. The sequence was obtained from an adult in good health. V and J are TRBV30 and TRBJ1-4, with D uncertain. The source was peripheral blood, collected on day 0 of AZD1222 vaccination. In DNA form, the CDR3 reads TGTGCCTGGAGTTGGACCTCTCGGACTGAAAAACTGTTTTTT. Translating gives CAWSWTSRTEKLFF.